Listed here are 10 T cell receptor beta chains from one sample, sequenced in a study of CD8 T cells in Susac syndrome. The authors reverse transcribed about 0.45 to 1 ug RNA with random hexamers. TCRdb passed the immunoSEQ multiplex PCR reads through MiXCR, listing each CDR3 protein once. The sample holds 84,000 or so distinct CDR3 sequences, about 95% seen once. Sequencing input: CD8+ T cells from PBMCs. The receptor set was obtained from a human donor with Susac syndrome.

The chain links TRBV12-3 or TRBV12-4 to TRBJ2-2, with a possible D match to TRBD1 (6 bases). V shed 6 bases and J shed 0 bases, with 11 bases lying between them. This CDR3 region has 15 residues. The CDR3 DNA reads as TGTGCCAGCAGCCCCGGGACAACGAACACCGGGGAGCTGTTTTTT. Protein sequence: CASSPGTTNTGELFF.

The rearrangement joins TRBV27 to TRBJ1-2; a possible D gene is TRBD1 (6 bases). CDR3 size: 14 residues. The V end lost 5 bases, the J end lost 8 bases, and 18 bases lay between the germline ends. Germline V gene data show CDR1 as MNHEY and CDR2 as SMNVEV (reference sequence). The CDR3 DNA reads TGTGCCAGCAGTCTCCAACAGGGAAATGGAGGCTACACCTTC. Translation: CASSLQQGNGGYTF.

CDR3 nucleotides: TGCAGTGCTAGGTTCGTGCTGGAGACCCAGTACTTC. Translation gives CSARFVLETQYF. The genes are TRBV20-1 and TRBJ2-5; no clear D gene. CDR3 length: 12 amino acids. Germline lookup yields CDR1 DFQATT and CDR2 SNEGSKA (reference sequence). V lost 3 bases to trimming and J lost 5 bases, with 10 bases between them.

This chain uses TRBV6-5 with TRBJ1-2; D call uncertain. V was trimmed by 5 bases and J by 4 bases, leaving 14 bases between them. This CDR3 is 14 amino acids long. From germline, CDR1 is MNHEY and CDR2 SVGAGI. Written as DNA, the CDR3 is TGTGCCAGCAGTCCGTCGGGGAGGGCCTATGGCTACACCTTC. This codes for CASSPSGRAYGYTF.

The chain is built from TRBV15 and TRBJ2-1; D might be TRBD1 (5 bases). Deletions cut 0 bases from V and 9 bases from J, with 15 bases between. Germline V gene data show CDR1 as LNHNV and CDR2 as YYDKDF (reference sequence). This CDR3 has 15 amino acids. CDR3 DNA: TGTGCCACCAGCAGAGAAGGGGCTAGTAGGTGTGAGCAGTTCTTC. The encoded protein is CATSREGASRCEQFF.

The rearrangement joins TRBV27 to TRBJ2-7; D unclear. In germline, CDR1 is MNHEY, CDR2 SMNVEV (reference sequence). The CDR3 runs 13 residues. Trimming shortened V by 2 bases and J by 2 bases, and 7 bases separated the two germline ends. DNA for the CDR3: TGTGCCAGCAGTTTAGCACGTACCTACGAGCAGTACTTC. Protein sequence: CASSLARTYEQYF.

The chain has TRBV30 and TRBJ1-1; 10 bases line up with TRBD1. Trimming took 2 bases from V and 5 from J; bases not matched to a gene: 5. The CDR3 consists of 14 residues. Germline values: CDR1 GTSNPN, CDR2 SVGIG (reference sequence). The CDR3, as DNA: TGTGCCTGGAGTCGACAGGGGGCCCGGACTGAAGCTTTCTTT. Residues: CAWSRQGARTEAFF.

The count of this clonotype is one. The V and J genes are TRBV29-1 and TRBJ2-7; D call uncertain. Germline CDR1 reads SQVTM; CDR2 reads ANQGSEA. V shed 1 base and J shed 0 bases, with 10 bases lying between them. The CDR3 extends over 14 amino acids. CDR3 DNA: TGCAGCGTTGAAGCGGGCGGATCCTCCTACGAGCAGTACTTC. Translated: CSVEAGGSSYEQYF.

The chain has TRBV4-2 and TRBJ2-2; D remains unclear. V lost 8 bases and J 0 bases, leaving 4 bases between the germline ends. CDR1 is LGHNA and CDR2 is YNFKEQ in the germline V gene. This CDR3 is built from 12 residues. The CDR3 loop is CASGANTGELFF. CDR3 DNA: TGTGCCAGCGGAGCGAACACCGGGGAGCTGTTTTTT.

The chain couples TRBV12-3 or TRBV12-4 to TRBJ2-5; TRBD2 matches at 15 bases. This CDR3 has 17 amino acids. The trim removed 7 bases at V and 1 base at J, leaving 7 bases unmatched. CDR3 nucleotides: TGTGCCAGCAATCCGGGACTAGCGGGAGGTTCCCAAGAGACCCAGTACTTC. It yields the protein CASNPGLAGGSQETQYF.